Below are 20 T cell receptor beta chains sequenced from a single sample in a study of CD8 T cells in Susac syndrome. Random-hexamer reverse transcription was applied to about 0.5 to 1 ug RNA. TCRdb re-called the immunoSEQ multiplex PCR reads with MiXCR, one entry per CDR3 protein. In the table there are about 180,000 distinct CDR3 sequences, around 95% of which are singletons. Source material: CD4+ T cells from PBMCs. The receptors were sampled from a human donor with multiple sclerosis.

CDR3 loop: CASSYGGADRGPGYTF. DNA of the CDR3: TGTGCCAGTAGTTACGGGGGAGCGGACAGGGGTCCCGGCTACACCTTC. The chain carries TRBV19 and TRBJ1-2; the match to TRBD1 covers 9 bases. The J segment lost 8 bases and the V segment lost 5 bases, leaving 15 bases of the junction unmatched. The germline V gene has CDR1 LNHDA and CDR2 SQIVND (reference sequence). CDR3 length equals 16 residues.

This chain connects TRBV7-2 to TRBJ2-4; 8 bases fit TRBD2. Losses at the gene ends were 5 bases for V and 8 bases for J; bases not matched to a gene: 11. The CDR3 length is 15 residues. CDR1 and CDR2 from the germline V gene are SGHTA and FQGNSA. For the CDR3, the DNA is TGTGCCAGCAGCCCCGGGGGGGCCCTAGGAGACATTCAGTACTTC. As protein: CASSPGGALGDIQYF.

This chain joins TRBV30 and TRBJ1-6; 7 positions match TRBD1. This CDR3 is built from 14 residues. Germline CDR1 and CDR2: GTSNPN and SVGIG (reference sequence). V shed 7 bases, J shed 7 bases, and the junction held 10 bases outside the gene matches. The CDR3 DNA sequence: TGTGCCTCTAACTGGGACAGCACCAATTCACCCCTCCACTTT. The encoded protein is CASNWDSTNSPLHF.

This clonotype occurred once. The chain carries TRBV7-9 and TRBJ1-1, with 8 nucleotides matching TRBD1. The CDR3 runs to 18 residues. V shed 6 bases, J shed 4 bases, and the junction held 19 bases outside the gene matches. Germline V gene data show CDR1 as SEHNR and CDR2 as FQNEAQ (reference sequence). This chain's CDR3 is CASSSRGARGRSGTEAFF. CDR3 nucleotide sequence: TGTGCCAGCAGTTCCAGGGGGGCCAGGGGGCGATCTGGCACTGAAGCTTTCTTT.

This clonotype was detected a few times. The chain joins TRBV5-4 to TRBJ2-3; D perhaps matches TRBD1 (7 bases). The CDR3 has 15 residues. V was pared by 4 bases and J by 5 bases, with 17 bases between. The germline V gene has CDR1 SGHNT and CDR2 YYREEE (reference sequence). CDR3 in amino acids: CASSSWRDSQDTQYF. The CDR3 DNA is TGTGCCAGCAGCAGCTGGCGGGACAGCCAAGATACGCAGTATTTT.

The genes are TRBV7-9 and TRBJ1-2, with D perhaps matching TRBD1 (6 bases). The germline V gene has CDR1 SEHNR and CDR2 FQNEAQ (reference sequence). CDR3 length: 16 residues. With 1 base removed from V and 6 bases from J, the gap between germline ends came to 18 bases. CDR3 sequence: CASSLEGTTIPNGYTF. The CDR3 DNA reads TGTGCCAGCAGCTTAGAAGGGACAACCATACCCAATGGCTACACCTTC. Combining the CDR3 with reference TRBV7-9 and TRBJ1-2 gives the whole variable domain DTGVSQNPRHKITKRGQNVTFRCDPISEHNRLYWYRQTLGQGPEFLTYFQNEAQLEKSRLLSDRFSAERPKGSFSTLEIQRTEQGDSAMYLCASSLEGTTIPNGYTFGSGTRLTVV.

The chain carries TRBV30 and TRBJ2-7, with D possibly matching TRBD1 (5 bases). The CDR3 totals 12 residues. The germline CDR1 and CDR2 sequences are GTSNPN and SVGIG (reference sequence). V lost 4 bases and J lost 4, with 11 bases in between. The CDR3 region has the DNA TGTGCCTGGAAGGGGCCAGGTTACGAGCAGTACTTC. Translation: CAWKGPGYEQYF.

J is TRBJ2-7 and V is TRBV6-2 or TRBV6-3, with a weak D call TRBD1 (6 bases). Germline V gene data show CDR1 as MNHEY and CDR2 as SVGEGT. V was cut by 4 bases and J by 6 bases, with 16 bases left in between. This CDR3 contains 14 residues. This CDR3 reads CASSLRQALGEQYF. CDR3 sequence (DNA): TGTGCCAGCAGTTTACGACAGGCCTTGGGCGAGCAGTACTTC.

The rearrangement links TRBV3-1 to TRBJ2-3, with 7 nucleotides matching TRBD2. Germline lookup yields CDR1 LGHDT and CDR2 YNNKEL (reference sequence). The CDR3 consists of 16 residues. Trimming at V came to 4 bases and at J to 2 bases, leaving 9 bases not matched to a gene. The DNA for the CDR3 is TGTGCCAGCAGCCGCATCGGGGGACTAAACACAGATACGCAGTATTTT. Translated, it gives CASSRIGGLNTDTQYF.

The chain links TRBV25-1 to TRBJ1-1; tentatively, D is TRBD1 (5 bases). In germline, CDR1 is MGHDK, CDR2 SYGVNS. This CDR3 spans 16 amino acids. V was shortened by 3 bases and J by 4 bases, with 18 bases between the two germline ends. The CDR3 nucleotides read TGTGCCAGCAGTGACTGGCCCACAGGAGTGAGCACTGAAGCTTTCTTT. It specifies CASSDWPTGVSTEAFF.

This clonotype was recorded only once. CDR3 sequence (DNA): TGCGCCAGCAGCCTCGGGACAGGTTTACAAGAGACCCAGTACTTC. This gives the protein CASSLGTGLQETQYF. The chain recombines TRBV5-1 with TRBJ2-5, with TRBD1 identical over 8 bases. This CDR3 has 15 residues. Germline V gene data show CDR1 as SGHRS and CDR2 as YFSETQ. J gave up 2 bases and V 4 bases, and 7 bases lay outside the gene matches. Combining the CDR3 with reference TRBV5-1 and TRBJ2-5 gives the whole variable domain KAGVTQTPRYLIKTRGQQVTLSCSPISGHRSVSWYQQTPGQGLQFLFEYFSETQRNKGNFPGRFSGRQFSNSRSEMNVSTLELGDSALYLCASSLGTGLQETQYFGPGTRLLVL.

This rearrangement joins TRBV20-1 to TRBJ1-6; possibly TRBD1 for D (5 bases). The CDR3 runs to 14 residues. The V end lost 5 bases, the J end lost 7 bases, and 15 bases lay between the germline ends. Germline CDR1 and CDR2: DFQATT and SNEGSKA (reference sequence). For the CDR3, the DNA is TGCAGTGCTCCGAATCGACAGACAAATTCACCCCTCCACTTT. It yields the protein CSAPNRQTNSPLHF.

The chain couples TRBV7-9 to TRBJ1-1; a possible D gene is TRBD1 (5 bases). Germline loops: CDR1 SEHNR, CDR2 FQNEAQ (reference sequence). This CDR3 is built from 11 residues. Trimming removed 6 bases at V and 7 bases at J, with 9 bases between. As DNA, the CDR3 is TGTGCCAGCAGTAAGGGGTTTGAAGCTTTCTTT. This gives the protein CASSKGFEAFF.

The V gene is TRBV20-1, the J gene TRBJ1-2; D remains unclear. Looked up from germline, CDR1 is DFQATT and CDR2 is SNEGSKA (reference sequence). The CDR3 has 15 amino acids. Trimming removed 0 bases at V and 4 bases at J, with 15 bases between. The CDR3 DNA is TGCAGTGCTAGAGATCGTAAGGGATGGGGCTATGGCTACACCTTC. This translates into CSARDRKGWGYGYTF.

The chain uses TRBV4-2 and TRBJ1-1; D ambiguous. Trimming shortened V by 0 bases and J by 1 base, and 6 bases separated the two germline ends. This CDR3 has 14 residues. Germline V CDR1 and CDR2: LGHNA, YNFKEQ. CDR3 sequence reads: CASSQDSWNTEAFF. CDR3 bases: TGTGCCAGCAGCCAAGACTCCTGGAACACTGAAGCTTTCTTT.

This chain joins TRBV4-1 and TRBJ2-2, with D maybe TRBD1 (5 bases). The CDR3 runs 15 residues. The germline gives CDR1 MGHRA, CDR2 YSYEKL. With 0 bases removed from V and 1 base from J, the gap between germline ends came to 6 bases. In DNA form, the CDR3 reads TGCGCCAGCAGCCAAGACAGGGTGAACACCGGGGAGCTGTTTTTT. This encodes CASSQDRVNTGELFF.

The V and J genes are TRBV9 and TRBJ1-2; perhaps TRBD1 as D (6 bases). The germline gives CDR1 SGDLS, CDR2 YYNGEE. The CDR3 has 14 residues. V lost 3 bases, J lost 7 bases, and 16 bases lay in between. Written as DNA, the CDR3 is TGTGCCAGCAGCGCCCCCGGGGGGCCTCTTGGCTACACCTTC. It codes for CASSAPGGPLGYTF.

The chain combines TRBV4-3 with TRBJ2-3, with 8 bases aligning to TRBD1. V trimming: 0 bases; J trimming: 2 bases; junction bases outside the gene matches: 4. CDR1 LGHNA and CDR2 YSLEER come from the germline V gene. This CDR3 contains 16 residues. The CDR3 here is CASSQDAGGNTDTQYF. The CDR3 DNA follows: TGCGCCAGCAGCCAAGATGCAGGGGGCAACACAGATACGCAGTATTTT.

The V and J genes are TRBV3-1 and TRBJ2-5, with TRBD1 matching over 8 bases. J gave up 3 bases and V 4 bases, and 1 base lay outside the gene matches. The CDR3 consists of 13 residues. Germline V gene data show CDR1 as LGHDT and CDR2 as YNNKEL (reference sequence). The CDR3 DNA sequence: TGTGCCAGCAGCCCGACAGGGGAAGAGACCCAGTACTTC. Protein sequence: CASSPTGEETQYF.

The rearrangement links TRBV20-1 to TRBJ2-7; D remains unclear. V lost 2 bases to trimming and J lost 7 bases, with 18 bases between them. The CDR3 has 14 residues. The germline gives CDR1 DFQATT, CDR2 SNEGSKA (reference sequence). The CDR3 protein is CSARRPPGVDEQYF. The CDR3 DNA reads as TGCAGTGCTAGAAGACCGCCGGGCGTGGATGAGCAGTACTTC.